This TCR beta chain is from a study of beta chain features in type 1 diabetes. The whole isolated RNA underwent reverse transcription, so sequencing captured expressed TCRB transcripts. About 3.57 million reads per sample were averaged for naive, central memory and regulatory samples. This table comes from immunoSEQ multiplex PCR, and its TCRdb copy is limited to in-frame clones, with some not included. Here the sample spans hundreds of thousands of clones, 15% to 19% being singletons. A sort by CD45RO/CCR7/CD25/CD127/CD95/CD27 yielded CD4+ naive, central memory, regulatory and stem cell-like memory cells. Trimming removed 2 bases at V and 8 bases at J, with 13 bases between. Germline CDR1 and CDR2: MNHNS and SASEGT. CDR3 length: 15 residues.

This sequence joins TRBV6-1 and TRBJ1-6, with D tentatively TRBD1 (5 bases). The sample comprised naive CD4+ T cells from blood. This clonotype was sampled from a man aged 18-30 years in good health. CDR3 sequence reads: CASSELEGTDSPLHF. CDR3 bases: TGTGCCAGCAGTGAATTAGAGGGGACGGATTCACCCCTCCACTTT.